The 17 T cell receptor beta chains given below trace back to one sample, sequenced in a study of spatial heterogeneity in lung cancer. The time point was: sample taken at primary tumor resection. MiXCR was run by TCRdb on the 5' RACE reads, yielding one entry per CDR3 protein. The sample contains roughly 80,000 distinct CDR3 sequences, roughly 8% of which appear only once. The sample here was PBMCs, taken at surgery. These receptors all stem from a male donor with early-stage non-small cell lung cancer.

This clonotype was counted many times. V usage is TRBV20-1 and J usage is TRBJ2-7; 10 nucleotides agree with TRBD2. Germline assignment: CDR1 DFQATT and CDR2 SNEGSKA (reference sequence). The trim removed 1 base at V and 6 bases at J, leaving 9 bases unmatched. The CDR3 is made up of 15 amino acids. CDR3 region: CSARGSTSGNSEQYF. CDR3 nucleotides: TGCAGTGCTAGAGGCTCAACTAGCGGGAACTCCGAGCAGTACTTC.

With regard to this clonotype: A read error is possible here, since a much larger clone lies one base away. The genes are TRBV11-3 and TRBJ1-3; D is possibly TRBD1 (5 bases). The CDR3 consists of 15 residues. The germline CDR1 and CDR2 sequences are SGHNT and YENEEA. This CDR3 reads CASSPGQGPGNTTYF. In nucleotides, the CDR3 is TGTGCCAGCAGCCCCGGGCAGGGTCCTGGAAACACCACATATTTT.

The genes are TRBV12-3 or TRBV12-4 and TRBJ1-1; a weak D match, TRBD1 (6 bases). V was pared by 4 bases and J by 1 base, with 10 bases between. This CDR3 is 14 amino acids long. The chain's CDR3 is CASSWGAQNTEAFF. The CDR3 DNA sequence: TGTGCCAGCAGTTGGGGGGCCCAGAACACTGAAGCTTTCTTT.

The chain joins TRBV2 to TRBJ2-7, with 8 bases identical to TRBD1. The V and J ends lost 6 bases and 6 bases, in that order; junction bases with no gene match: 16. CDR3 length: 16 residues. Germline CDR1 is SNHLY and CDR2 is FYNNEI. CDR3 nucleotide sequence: TGTGCCAGCAGGATACGTCAGGGGGCGCGGTATCTCGAGCAGTACTTC. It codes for CASRIRQGARYLEQYF.

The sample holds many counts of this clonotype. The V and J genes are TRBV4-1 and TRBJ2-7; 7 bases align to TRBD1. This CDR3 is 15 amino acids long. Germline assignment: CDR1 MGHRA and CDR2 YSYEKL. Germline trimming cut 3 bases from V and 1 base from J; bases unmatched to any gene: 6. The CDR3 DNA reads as TGCGCCAGCAGCCACACAGGGGTGCAATCCTACGAGCAGTACTTC. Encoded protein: CASSHTGVQSYEQYF.

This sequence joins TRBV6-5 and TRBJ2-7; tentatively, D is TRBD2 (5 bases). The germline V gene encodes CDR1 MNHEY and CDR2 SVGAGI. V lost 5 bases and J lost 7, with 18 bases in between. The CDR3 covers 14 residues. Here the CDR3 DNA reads TGTGCCAGCAGTAGGCTAGGTGCCTCGGGGGAGCAGTACTTC. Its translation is CASSRLGASGEQYF.

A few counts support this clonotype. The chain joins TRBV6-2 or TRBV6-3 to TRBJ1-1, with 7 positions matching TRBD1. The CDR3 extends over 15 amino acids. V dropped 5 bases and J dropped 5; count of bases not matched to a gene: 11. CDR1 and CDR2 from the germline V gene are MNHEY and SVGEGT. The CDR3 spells CASSHREGAVTEAFF. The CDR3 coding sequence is TGTGCCAGCAGTCACCGGGAGGGGGCGGTTACTGAAGCTTTCTTT.

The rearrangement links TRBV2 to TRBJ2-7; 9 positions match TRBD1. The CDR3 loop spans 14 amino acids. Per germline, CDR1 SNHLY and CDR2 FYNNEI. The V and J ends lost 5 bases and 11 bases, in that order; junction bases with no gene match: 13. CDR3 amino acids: CASSSRDRALRKYF. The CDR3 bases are TGTGCCAGCAGTAGCCGGGACAGGGCCTTGAGGAAGTACTTC.

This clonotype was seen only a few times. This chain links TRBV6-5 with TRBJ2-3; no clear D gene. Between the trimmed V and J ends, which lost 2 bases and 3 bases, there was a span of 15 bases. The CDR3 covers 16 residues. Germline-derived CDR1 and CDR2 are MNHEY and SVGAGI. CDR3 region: CASSYGDLLKTDTQYF. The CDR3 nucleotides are TGTGCCAGCAGTTACGGTGACCTACTGAAAACAGATACGCAGTATTTT.

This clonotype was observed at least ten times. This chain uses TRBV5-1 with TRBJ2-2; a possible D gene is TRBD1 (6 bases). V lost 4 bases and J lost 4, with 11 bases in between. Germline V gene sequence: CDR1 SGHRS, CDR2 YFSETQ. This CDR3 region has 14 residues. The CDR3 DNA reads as TGCGCCAGCAGCGTAGGACAGATCACCGGGGAGCTGTTTTTT. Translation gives CASSVGQITGELFF. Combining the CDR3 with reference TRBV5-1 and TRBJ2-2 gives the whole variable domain KAGVTQTPRYLIKTRGQQVTLSCSPISGHRSVSWYQQTPGQGLQFLFEYFSETQRNKGNFPGRFSGRQFSNSRSEMNVSTLELGDSALYLCASSVGQITGELFFGEGSRLTVL.

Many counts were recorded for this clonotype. CDR3 loop: CASSSRQGSPAYEQYF. Here the CDR3 DNA reads TGTGCCAGCAGCAGTCGACAGGGTTCTCCTGCCTACGAGCAGTACTTC. V usage is TRBV9 and J usage is TRBJ2-7, with 7 bases lining up with TRBD1. Germline loops: CDR1 SGDLS, CDR2 YYNGEE. The CDR3 consists of 16 residues. V was clipped by 4 bases and J by 2 bases; unmatched bases: 12.

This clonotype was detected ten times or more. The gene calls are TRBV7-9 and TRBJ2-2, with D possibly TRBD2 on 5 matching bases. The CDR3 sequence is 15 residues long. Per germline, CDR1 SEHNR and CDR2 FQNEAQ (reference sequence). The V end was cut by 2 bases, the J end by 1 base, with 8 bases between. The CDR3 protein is CASSLSGGNTGELFF. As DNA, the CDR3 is TGTGCCAGCAGCTTATCCGGAGGGAACACCGGGGAGCTGTTTTTT.

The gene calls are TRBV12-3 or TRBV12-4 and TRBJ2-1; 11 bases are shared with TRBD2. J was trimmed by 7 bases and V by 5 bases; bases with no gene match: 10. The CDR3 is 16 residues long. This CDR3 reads CASSRVGTSGGNEQFF. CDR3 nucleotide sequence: TGTGCCAGCAGTCGAGTCGGGACTAGCGGAGGAAATGAGCAGTTCTTC.

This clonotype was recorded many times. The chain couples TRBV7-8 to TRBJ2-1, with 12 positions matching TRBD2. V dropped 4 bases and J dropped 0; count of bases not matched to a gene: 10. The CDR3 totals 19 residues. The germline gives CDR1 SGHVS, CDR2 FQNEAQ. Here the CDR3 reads CASSWGTSGSRSSYNEQFF. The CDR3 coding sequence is TGTGCCAGCAGCTGGGGGACTAGCGGGTCAAGGAGCTCCTACAATGAGCAGTTCTTC.

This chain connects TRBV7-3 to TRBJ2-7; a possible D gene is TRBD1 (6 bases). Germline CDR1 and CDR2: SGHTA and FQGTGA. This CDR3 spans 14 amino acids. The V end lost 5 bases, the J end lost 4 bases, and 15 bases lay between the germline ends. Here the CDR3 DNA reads TGTGCCAGCAGCCCTTCAGGGGAACTATACGAGCAGTACTTC. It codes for CASSPSGELYEQYF. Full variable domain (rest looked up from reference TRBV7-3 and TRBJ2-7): GAGVSQTPSNKVTEKGKYVELRCDPISGHTALYWYRQSLGQGPEFLIYFQGTGAADDSGLPNDRFFAVRPEGSVSTLKIQRTERGDSAVYLCASSPSGELYEQYFGPGTRLTVT.

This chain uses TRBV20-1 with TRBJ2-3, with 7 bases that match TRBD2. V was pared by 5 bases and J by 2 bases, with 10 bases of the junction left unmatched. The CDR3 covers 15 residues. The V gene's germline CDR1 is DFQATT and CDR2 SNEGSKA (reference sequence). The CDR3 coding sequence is TGCAGTGCTGAGGGCGGGGGAACTATCACAGATACGCAGTATTTT. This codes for CSAEGGGTITDTQYF.

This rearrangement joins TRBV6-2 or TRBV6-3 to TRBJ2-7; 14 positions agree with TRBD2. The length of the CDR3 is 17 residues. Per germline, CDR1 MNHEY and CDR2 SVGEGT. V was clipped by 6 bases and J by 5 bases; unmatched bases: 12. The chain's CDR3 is CASRPTSTSGRAHEQYF. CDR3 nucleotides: TGTGCCAGCAGACCTACTTCGACTAGCGGGAGGGCCCACGAGCAGTACTTC.